This T cell receptor (beta chain) comes out of a study of OX40 agonist ivuxolimab in advanced cancers. This clone was observed a single time. Antigen unknown. The CDR3 covers 13 residues. V lost 6 bases and J lost 6, with 14 bases in between. Per germline, CDR1 KGHSH and CDR2 LQKENI. Study-level findings and limits: Expanded clones tended on average to be more numerous among CD8+ T cells than CD4+.

Libraries were prepared by immunoSEQ multiplex PCR; TCRdb keeps only in-frame clonotypes and omits some of them. In the table there are tens of thousands of clones, about four fifths of which are singletons. The receptor was isolated from an adult with an advanced solid tumor such as melanoma, head and neck, liver or kidney cancer. The chain recombines TRBV18 with TRBJ1-1; no reliable D call. The specimen comprised CD4+ or CD8+ T cells sorted from blood, sampled in a trial of the OX40 agonist ivuxolimab. The CDR3 region is CASSLGEGPEAFF. CDR3 DNA: TGTGCCAGCTCTCTCGGAGAGGGTCCTGAAGCTTTCTTT.